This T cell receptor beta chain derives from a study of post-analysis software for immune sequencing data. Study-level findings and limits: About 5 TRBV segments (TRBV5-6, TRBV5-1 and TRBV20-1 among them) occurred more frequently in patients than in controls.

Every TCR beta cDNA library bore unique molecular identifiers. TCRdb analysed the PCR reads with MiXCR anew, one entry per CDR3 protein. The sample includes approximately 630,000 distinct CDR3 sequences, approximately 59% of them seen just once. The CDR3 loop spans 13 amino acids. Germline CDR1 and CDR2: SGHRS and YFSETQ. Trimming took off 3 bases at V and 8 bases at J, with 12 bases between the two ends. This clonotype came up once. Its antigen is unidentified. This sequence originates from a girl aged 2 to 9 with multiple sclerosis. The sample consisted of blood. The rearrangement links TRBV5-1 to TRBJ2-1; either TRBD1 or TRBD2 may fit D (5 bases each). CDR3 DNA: TGCGCCAGCAGCTCGGGGCCGATGGATGAGCAGTTCTTC. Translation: CASSSGPMDEQFF.